This is a list of T cell receptor beta chains from one sample in a study of PD-1 blockade in classical Hodgkin lymphoma. Profiled with immunoSEQ multiplex PCR; TCRdb holds only in-frame clones, not every one. The sample shows 64,000 or so clones, 75% to 95% of them seen only once. The sample consisted of peripheral blood mononuclear cells (PBMCs), taken before the fourth cycle of nivolumab. These TCRs come from a human donor with classical Hodgkin lymphoma. Each CDR3 is given with its conserved first and last residue. Fields, in order: J gene, V gene, clone size, D gene, CDR3 DNA, CDR3 protein. A D gene is named only where the DNA matches it firmly. Expanded clones get a size class; other rows say once, few or many, or leave the size out.

J: TRBJ1-1; V: TRBV13; size: -; D: TRBD1; DNA: TGTGCCAGCAGGGCACAGGGGTTCATTGAAGCTTTCTTT; CDR3: CASRAQGFIEAFF
J: TRBJ1-2; V: TRBV7-9; size: once; D: TRBD1; DNA: TGTGCCAGCAGCTTAGCCGGGACAGGGGTAACCCCTGGCTACACCTTC; CDR3: CASSLAGTGVTPGYTF
J: TRBJ2-4; V: TRBV6-5; size: once; D: TRBD1; DNA: TGTGCCAGCACCGGGGACAGAAACATTCAGTACTTC; CDR3: CASTGDRNIQYF
J: TRBJ2-3; V: TRBV7-9; size: -; D: -; DNA: TGTGCCAGCAGCTTCGGACCGGAGGTTACAGATACGCAGTATTTT; CDR3: CASSFGPEVTDTQYF
J: TRBJ1-1; V: TRBV12-5; size: -; D: -; DNA: TGTGCTAGTGGTTATCACACTGAAGCTTTCTTT; CDR3: CASGYHTEAFF
J: TRBJ1-2; V: TRBV19; size: -; D: TRBD1; DNA: TGTGCCAGTAGTCTGATAACAGGGGTCTACACCTTC; CDR3: CASSLITGVYTF
J: TRBJ2-7; V: TRBV4-1; size: -; D: -; DNA: TGCGCCAGCAGCCAAGAAGGGCTTGTCGAGCAGTACTTC; CDR3: CASSQEGLVEQYF
J: TRBJ1-2; V: TRBV5-6; size: -; D: -; DNA: TGTGCCAGCAGCCCGGCCTATAACTATGGCTACACCTTC; CDR3: CASSPAYNYGYTF
J: TRBJ2-1; V: TRBV7-3; size: -; D: TRBD1; DNA: TGTGCCAGCAGCTCCGGACAGGGGATCAATGAGCAGTTCTTC; CDR3: CASSSGQGINEQFF
J: TRBJ1-4; V: TRBV14; size: -; D: TRBD1; DNA: TGTGCCAGCAGCCTGCGACAGGGCGCAACTAATGAAAAACTGTTTTTT; CDR3: CASSLRQGATNEKLFF
J: TRBJ1-1; V: TRBV23-1; size: -; D: -; DNA: TGCGCCAGCAGTCAATCTCTCTTGCGGGAAACGCTAAACACTGAAGCTTTCTTT; CDR3: CASSQSLLRETLNTEAFF
J: TRBJ1-1; V: TRBV29-1; size: few; D: TRBD1; DNA: TGCAGCGTTAACAGGGGTGCTGAAGCTTTCTTT; CDR3: CSVNRGAEAFF
J: TRBJ1-2; V: TRBV6-6; size: -; D: -; DNA: TGTGCCAGCACCCCCCGCATGGGGGGATGGAGCTACACCTTC; CDR3: CASTPRMGGWSYTF
J: TRBJ1-1; V: TRBV6-5; size: -; D: -; DNA: TGTGCCAGCAGCTTCACAGGCGTAACTGAAGCTTTCTTT; CDR3: CASSFTGVTEAFF
J: TRBJ1-5; V: TRBV5-5; size: -; D: -; DNA: TGTGCCAGCAGCTTGGCCGGGGGGGGTCAGCCCCAGCATTTT; CDR3: CASSLAGGGQPQHF
J: TRBJ2-5; V: TRBV25-1; size: -; D: TRBD2; DNA: TGTGCCAGCAGTGGTCCGGGGGGGAAAGAGACCCAGTACTTC; CDR3: CASSGPGGKETQYF
J: TRBJ1-1; V: TRBV2; size: -; D: -; DNA: TGTGCCAGCAGACTGAGGAACACTGAAGCTTTCTTT; CDR3: CASRLRNTEAFF
J: TRBJ1-4; V: TRBV2; size: -; D: TRBD1; DNA: TGTGCCAGCAGTGAAGAAACAGGGGGTCGAAAAAAACTGTTTTTT; CDR3: CASSEETGGRKKLFF
J: TRBJ2-7; V: TRBV7-2; size: -; D: TRBD2; DNA: TGTGCCAGCAGCTTAGGTGGAGCGGGGGGCTACGAGCAGTACTTC; CDR3: CASSLGGAGGYEQYF
J: TRBJ2-2; V: TRBV18; size: -; D: -; DNA: TGTGCCAGCTTTTGGGACTCCCCCAACACCGGGGAGCTGTTTTTT; CDR3: CASFWDSPNTGELFF
J: TRBJ1-4; V: TRBV5-1; size: -; D: -; DNA: TGCGCCAGCAGCTTGCTAGGCAGACCCGAACGGAGGGATGAAAAACTGTTTTTT; CDR3: CASSLLGRPERRDEKLFF
J: TRBJ2-7; V: TRBV5-4; size: once; D: -; DNA: TGTGCCAGCAGCTTGGCTCCTACCTACGAGCAGTACTTC; CDR3: CASSLAPTYEQYF
J: TRBJ2-7; V: TRBV4-2; size: -; D: -; DNA: TGTGCCAGCAGCCAAGAAAAGGGATTCGAGCAGTACTTC; CDR3: CASSQEKGFEQYF
J: TRBJ1-2; V: TRBV25-1; size: -; D: TRBD1; DNA: TGTGCCAGCAGTGACTCGACAGGGGGTGGCTATGGCTACACCTTC; CDR3: CASSDSTGGGYGYTF
J: TRBJ1-2; V: TRBV6-1; size: -; D: -; DNA: TGTGCCAGCAGTGAAGTACAGCATATCTATGGCTACACCTTC; CDR3: CASSEVQHIYGYTF
J: TRBJ1-1; V: TRBV6-5; size: -; D: TRBD1; DNA: TGTGCCAGCAGTTTAACACAGGGGGGTGAAGCTTTCTTT; CDR3: CASSLTQGGEAFF
J: TRBJ1-2; V: TRBV9; size: -; D: -; DNA: TGTGCCAGCAGCGACAGAGTTTATGGCTACACCTTC; CDR3: CASSDRVYGYTF
J: TRBJ2-5; V: TRBV5-1; size: -; D: TRBD2; DNA: TGCGCCAGCAGCGGGGGACTAGCGGGCCACTTCTCGACGGAGACCCAGTACTTC; CDR3: CASSGGLAGHFSTETQYF
J: TRBJ1-3; V: TRBV6-5; size: -; D: TRBD1; DNA: TGTGCCAGCAGTCGACAGGGCCCTGGAAACACCATATATTTT; CDR3: CASSRQGPGNTIYF
J: TRBJ1-5; V: TRBV6-6; size: -; D: -; DNA: TGTGCCAGCAGTTACGGGCCTCAGCCCCAGCATTTT; CDR3: CASSYGPQPQHF
J: TRBJ1-2; V: TRBV19; size: -; D: TRBD1; DNA: TGTGCCAGTAGTACTTTCTTTAGGACAGGGGCCTATGGCTACACCTTC; CDR3: CASSTFFRTGAYGYTF
J: TRBJ2-7; V: TRBV6-5; size: -; D: TRBD1; DNA: TGTGCCAGCAGTTACTCGACAGGGAACCACGAGCAGTACTTC; CDR3: CASSYSTGNHEQYF
J: TRBJ1-2; V: TRBV9; size: -; D: TRBD1; DNA: TGTGCCAGCAGCGGACGCCGACAGGGGGTGGGTGGCTACACCTTC; CDR3: CASSGRRQGVGGYTF
J: TRBJ2-2; V: TRBV5-4; size: -; D: -; DNA: TGTGCCAGCAGCCCCGGCGGGTTGGACACCGGGGAGCTGTTTTTT; CDR3: CASSPGGLDTGELFF
J: TRBJ1-2; V: TRBV5-6; size: -; D: -; DNA: TGTGCCAGCAGGAGCGGTTTGTTCATGGGCTACACCTTC; CDR3: CASRSGLFMGYTF
J: TRBJ1-2; V: TRBV5-1; size: -; D: -; DNA: TGCGCCAGCAGCTTAAGGACGATCGATGGCTACACCTTC; CDR3: CASSLRTIDGYTF
J: TRBJ2-3; V: TRBV29-1; size: -; D: TRBD1; DNA: TGCAGCGCTCTTTTTTTGGGATGGGGACAGGTGACAGATACGCAGTATTTT; CDR3: CSALFLGWGQVTDTQYF
J: TRBJ2-2; V: TRBV5-1; size: -; D: -; DNA: TGCGCCAGCAGCTTGGCCGTGCAGGGTAGCGCCGGGGAGCTGTTTTTT; CDR3: CASSLAVQGSAGELFF
J: TRBJ2-3; V: TRBV6-5; size: -; D: -; DNA: TGTGCCAGCAGTTACTCGGGGTCAGATACGCAGTATTTT; CDR3: CASSYSGSDTQYF
J: TRBJ1-4; V: TRBV2; size: -; D: -; DNA: TGTGCCAGCAGGGGGGGCTCAACTAATGAAAAACTGTTTTTT; CDR3: CASRGGSTNEKLFF
J: TRBJ1-2; V: TRBV19; size: -; D: -; DNA: TGTGCCAGTAGTCGCACAGAGAACCTTCGCTATGGCTACACCTTC; CDR3: CASSRTENLRYGYTF
J: TRBJ2-5; V: TRBV11-2; size: few; D: -; DNA: TGTGCCAGCAGGCGTCTTCGGGACACCATCCAAGAGACCCAGTACTTC; CDR3: CASRRLRDTIQETQYF
J: TRBJ2-1; V: TRBV27; size: -; D: -; DNA: TGTGCCAGCAGTTTATTTGGGAATGAGCAGTTCTTC; CDR3: CASSLFGNEQFF
J: TRBJ2-3; V: TRBV7-9; size: -; D: -; DNA: TGTGCCAGCAGCTTAGAGAGGTCGGAGGCGGATACGCAGTATTTT; CDR3: CASSLERSEADTQYF
J: TRBJ1-1; V: TRBV6-5; size: -; D: -; DNA: TGTGCCAGCAGTTACAATCCAGGGAAAACTGAAGCTTTCTTT; CDR3: CASSYNPGKTEAFF
J: TRBJ1-1; V: TRBV7-9; size: -; D: -; DNA: TGTGCCAGCAGCGCCCAGTGGGACTTAATAACGGACACTGAAGCTTTCTTT; CDR3: CASSAQWDLITDTEAFF
J: TRBJ1-6; V: TRBV7-9; size: -; D: -; DNA: TGTGCCAGCAGCTCCGGTAATAATTCACCCCTCCACTTT; CDR3: CASSSGNNSPLHF
J: TRBJ1-1; V: TRBV5-1; size: -; D: -; DNA: TGCGCCAGCACCTACAGGAGTAACACTGAAGCTTTCTTT; CDR3: CASTYRSNTEAFF